This T cell receptor (beta chain) was identified during a study of blood T cell repertoires in COVID-19. A single count supports this clone. Profiled with immunoSEQ multiplex PCR; TCRdb holds only in-frame clones, not every one. There are over 200,000 clones in the sample; 70% to 90% occur only once, and around 0.7% lies in the top ten. V shed 0 bases and J 4 bases; nucleotides not matched to a gene: 4. CDR3 length equals 15 residues. CDR1 is MNHNS and CDR2 is SASEGT in the germline V gene. The rearrangement uses TRBV6-1 and TRBJ2-7, with 9 bases lining up with TRBD1. The source is a man in his forties with acute or convalescent COVID-19. The sequencing input was peripheral blood. This chain's CDR3 is CASSEAGQGRYEQYF. The CDR3 coding sequence is TGTGCCAGCAGTGAAGCTGGACAGGGGAGGTACGAGCAGTACTTC.